This T cell receptor beta chain was sequenced during a study of vaccination and CD4 T cells after COVID-19. This clonotype has just a few counts. The antigen remains unidentified. Researchers used the Oncomine TCR Beta short-read assay to sequence DNA from cultured CD4+ T cells. Someone extracted genomic DNA from cultured CD4+ T cells. TCRdb reprocessed the PCR reads via MiXCR and lists one record per CDR3 protein. This sample has approximately 15,000 distinct CDR3 sequences, with less than 40% found just once. General study points: Median SARS-CoV-2-reactive clonotypes rose from approximately 21 to 38, not significantly. Convalescent patients studied were relatively few, and early post-infection timepoints were absent.

Trimming cost V 1 base and J 2 bases; bases outside gene matches: 2. CDR3 size: 13 residues. Per the germline V gene, CDR1 is DFQATT and CDR2 is SNEGSKA (reference sequence). Stated treatment: roughly ten-day PBMC culture with coronavirus spike peptide pools or control peptides (ViraFEST assay). Antigen-specific T cells were expanded with peptide pools by ViraFEST, and TCRs were then sequenced. Input material: cultured CD4+ T cells from blood. The clonotype originates from a human donor with COVID-19. V is TRBV20-1 and J is TRBJ2-7, with 7 bases matching TRBD1. The CDR3 spells CSARGDSPYEQYF. As DNA, the CDR3 is TGCAGTGCTAGAGGGGACAGCCCCTACGAGCAGTACTTC.